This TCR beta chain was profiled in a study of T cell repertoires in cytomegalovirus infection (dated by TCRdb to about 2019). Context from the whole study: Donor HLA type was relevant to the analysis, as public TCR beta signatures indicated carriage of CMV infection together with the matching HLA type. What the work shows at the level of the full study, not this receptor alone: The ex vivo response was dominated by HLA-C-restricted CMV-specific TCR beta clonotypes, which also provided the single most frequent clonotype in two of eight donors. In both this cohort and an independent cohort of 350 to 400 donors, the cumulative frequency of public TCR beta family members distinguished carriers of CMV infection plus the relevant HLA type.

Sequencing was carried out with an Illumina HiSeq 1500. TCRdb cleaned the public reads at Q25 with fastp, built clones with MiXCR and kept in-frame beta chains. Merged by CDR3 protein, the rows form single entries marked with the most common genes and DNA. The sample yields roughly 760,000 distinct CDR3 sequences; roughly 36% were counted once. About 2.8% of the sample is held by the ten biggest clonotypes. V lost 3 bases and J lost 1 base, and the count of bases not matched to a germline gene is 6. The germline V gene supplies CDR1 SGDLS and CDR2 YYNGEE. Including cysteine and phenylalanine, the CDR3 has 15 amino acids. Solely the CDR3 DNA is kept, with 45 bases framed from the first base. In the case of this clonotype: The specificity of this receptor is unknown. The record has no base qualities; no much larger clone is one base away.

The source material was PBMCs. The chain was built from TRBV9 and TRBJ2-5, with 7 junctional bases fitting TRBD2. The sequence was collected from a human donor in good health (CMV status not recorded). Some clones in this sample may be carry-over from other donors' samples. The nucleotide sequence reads TGTGCCAGCAGCGGAGGGCGGGAGACCCAAGAGACCCAGTACTTC. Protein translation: CASSGGRETQETQYF.